What follows are 9 T cell receptor beta chains derived from one specimen sequenced in a study of breast tumors, draining lymph nodes, adjacent tissues. TCRdb redid the calling of the multiplex PCR reads with MiXCR, one entry per CDR3 protein. The table shows about 52,000 distinct CDR3 sequences, with under 55% occurring only once. The sequenced sample was breast tumor tissue. The receptors derive from a female donor with breast cancer. Some clones in this sample may be carry-over from other donors' samples.

This clonotype was observed a single time. This chain links TRBV15 with TRBJ2-7; 7 bases map to TRBD2. V shed 0 bases, J shed 7 bases, and the junction held 21 bases outside the gene matches. Germline V gene data show CDR1 as LNHNV and CDR2 as YYDKDF (reference sequence). The CDR3 covers 19 residues. DNA of the CDR3: TGTGCCACCAGCAGAGATTACCCGGGGCTAGCGGTCGACAGTCGGGAGCAGTACTTC. Residues: CATSRDYPGLAVDSREQYF.

This rearrangement joins TRBV7-9 to TRBJ2-5; D is perhaps TRBD1 or TRBD2 (5 bases each). Deletions cut 7 bases from V and 5 bases from J, with 23 bases between. The CDR3 loop spans 16 amino acids. Germline loops: CDR1 SEHNR, CDR2 FQNEAQ (reference sequence). The DNA of the CDR3 is TGTGCCAGCACCATAATCCCTGGCAGGGAGTCTGAGACCCAGTACTTC. This gives the protein CASTIIPGRESETQYF.

A note on this clonotype: This may come from a read error, since a much larger clone is one base off. The J gene is TRBJ1-2, the V gene TRBV7-3; 11 nucleotides align to TRBD1. Looked up from germline, CDR1 is SGHTA and CDR2 is FQGTGA. CDR3 length equals 15 residues. The CDR3: CASSPTGTGGRGYPF. CDR3 bases: TGTGCCAGCAGCCCCACCGGGACAGGGGGGCGAGGCTACCCCTTC.

This clonotype was counted once. The chain has TRBV7-2 and TRBJ2-3; 8 bases agree with TRBD2. In germline, CDR1 is SGHTA, CDR2 FQGNSA. Trimming cost V 2 bases and J 0 bases; bases outside gene matches: 4. The CDR3 extends over 16 amino acids. Here the CDR3 reads CASSLSSGDSTDTQYF. CDR3 in DNA: TGTGCCAGCAGCTTAAGTAGCGGGGATAGCACAGATACGCAGTATTTT.

Note on this clonotype: With a much larger clone just one base away, this may be a read error. CDR3 sequence: CASSSAISYNEQSF. For the CDR3, the DNA is TGTGCCAGCAGTTCCGCCATCTCCTACAATGAGCAGTCCTTC. This rearrangement joins TRBV27 to TRBJ2-1; no definite D call. The CDR3 consists of 14 residues. Germline CDR1 is MNHEY and CDR2 is SMNVEV (reference sequence).

At least ten counts were recorded for this clonotype. This chain links TRBV6-1 with TRBJ2-7, with 8 bases that match TRBD1. The CDR3 loop spans 13 amino acids. J gave up 3 bases and V 8 bases, and 6 bases lay outside the gene matches. CDR1 and CDR2 (germline): MNHNS, SASEGT. The CDR3 DNA reads as TGTGCCAGCCACGGACAGGGAATCTACGAGCAGTACTTC. This gives the protein CASHGQGIYEQYF.

Ten or more counts support this clonotype. This chain connects TRBV19 to TRBJ2-2, with TRBD1 identical over 9 bases. Germline CDR1 reads LNHDA; CDR2 reads SQIVND (reference sequence). This CDR3 spans 15 amino acids. The junction had 8 bases not matched to a gene; V was cut back by 6 bases and J by 6 bases. The CDR3 is CASSPGQGKAGELFF. The CDR3 DNA reads TGTGCCAGTAGCCCCGGACAGGGGAAGGCCGGGGAGCTGTTTTTT.

The sample holds many counts of this clonotype. J is TRBJ1-1 and V is TRBV5-6, with no clear D. The CDR3 covers 14 residues. Trimming cost V 2 bases and J 3 bases, with 11 bases left between them. CDR1 and CDR2 (germline): SGHDT, YYEEEE. CDR3 region: CASSFLSEDTEAFF. Here the CDR3 DNA reads TGTGCCAGCAGCTTTCTTTCCGAAGACACTGAAGCTTTCTTT.

This clonotype was counted a few times. The genes are TRBV7-9 and TRBJ1-1; D remains unclear. The CDR3 covers 13 residues. Germline V gives CDR1 SEHNR, CDR2 FQNEAQ (reference sequence). V was pared by 1 base and J by 3 bases, with 6 bases between. CDR3 sequence (DNA): TGTGCCAGCAGCTTAGTTGGGTACACTGAAGCTTTCTTT. Residues: CASSLVGYTEAFF.